Presented here are 22 T cell receptor beta chains from one specimen sequenced in a study of blood T cell repertoires in COVID-19. The data were produced by immunoSEQ multiplex PCR, yet TCRdb's version contains in-frame clones alone and is incomplete. The sample lists over 130,000 clones, about 80% seen once, with 4% in the top ten. Sequenced material: peripheral blood. The receptors shown here come from a woman aged 55-69 years with acute or convalescent COVID-19.

The V and J genes are TRBV10-3 and TRBJ2-7; 10 bases agree with TRBD2. The CDR3 is made up of 14 amino acids. CDR1 ENHRY and CDR2 SYGVKD come from the germline V gene. Trimming at V came to 6 bases and at J to 7 bases, leaving 9 bases not matched to a gene. The CDR3 loop is CAISPAGGRREQYF. The DNA for the CDR3 is TGTGCCATCAGCCCAGCGGGAGGGCGGCGGGAGCAGTACTTC.

This rearrangement joins TRBV27 to TRBJ1-4; 11 bases line up with TRBD1. The V segment lost 5 bases and the J segment 0 bases; nucleotides outside the gene matches: 5. Germline-derived CDR1 and CDR2 are MNHEY and SMNVEV (reference sequence). The CDR3 is 17 amino acids. The CDR3 DNA follows: TGTGCCAGCAGTACCCGGACAGGGGGCCCAACTAATGAAAAACTGTTTTTT. Residues: CASSTRTGGPTNEKLFF.

V usage is TRBV30 and J usage is TRBJ1-2, with TRBD1 matching 7 bases. Germline V gene lookup returns CDR1 GTSNPN and CDR2 SVGIG (reference sequence). V shed 2 bases, J shed 4 bases, and the junction held 10 bases outside the gene matches. The CDR3 covers 15 residues. CDR3 loop: CAWSTPGGSSYGYTF. In DNA, the CDR3 is TGTGCCTGGAGTACTCCAGGGGGATCTTCCTATGGCTACACCTTC.

V gene TRBV19 combines with J gene TRBJ1-4; no firm D call. With 3 bases removed from V and 5 bases from J, the gap between germline ends came to 10 bases. Germline values: CDR1 LNHDA, CDR2 SQIVND (reference sequence). This CDR3 spans 14 amino acids. This chain's CDR3 is CASSIEGANEKLFF. DNA of the CDR3: TGTGCCAGTAGTATCGAGGGAGCGAATGAAAAACTGTTTTTT.

V gene TRBV28 combines with J gene TRBJ1-3; 7 nucleotides match TRBD1. The V segment lost 8 bases and the J segment 2 bases; nucleotides outside the gene matches: 6. The CDR3 runs to 14 residues. The germline V gene has CDR1 MDHEN and CDR2 SYDVKM. The CDR3 DNA follows: TGTGCCAGCGTACTACAGGGGACTGGAAACACCATATATTTT. It yields the protein CASVLQGTGNTIYF.

This chain joins TRBV3-1 (or the pseudogene TRBV3-2) and TRBJ1-5; 10 bases line up with TRBD1. Germline V gene sequence: CDR1 LGHDT, CDR2 YNNKEL (reference sequence). V was pared by 2 bases and J by 0 bases, with 7 bases of the junction left unmatched. This CDR3 comprises 18 residues. The CDR3 DNA follows: TGTGCCAGCAGCCAAAGCGGGACAGGGGTTTGTAGCAATCAGCCCCAGCATTTT. It specifies CASSQSGTGVCSNQPQHF.

This chain joins TRBV28 and TRBJ1-2; 7 bases align to TRBD1. CDR1 and CDR2 from the germline V gene are MDHEN and SYDVKM. V trimming: 5 bases; J trimming: 2 bases; junction bases outside the gene matches: 8. This CDR3 spans 15 amino acids. Written as DNA, the CDR3 is TGTGCCAGCAGTCACCGGGACAGCAAAAACTATGGCTACACCTTC. Protein product: CASSHRDSKNYGYTF.

The chain combines TRBV28 with TRBJ2-3; D not certain. From germline, CDR1 is MDHEN and CDR2 SYDVKM. The CDR3 totals 13 residues. V was shortened by 2 bases and J by 3 bases, with 6 bases between the two germline ends. The CDR3 loop reads CASSLPSTDTQYF. The CDR3 region has the DNA TGTGCCAGCAGTTTACCCTCGACAGATACGCAGTATTTT.

This rearrangement joins TRBV7-2 to TRBJ1-2; D ambiguous. The germline V gene encodes CDR1 SGHTA and CDR2 FQGNSA. Trimming took off 1 base at V and 4 bases at J, with 7 bases between the two ends. This CDR3 spans 13 amino acids. CDR3 amino acids: CASSLGVRYGYTF. The CDR3 DNA reads as TGTGCCAGCAGCTTAGGAGTTCGCTATGGCTACACCTTC. Using reference TRBV7-2 and TRBJ1-2 for the parts outside the CDR3, the full variable domain is GAGVSQSPSNKVTEKGKDVELRCDPISGHTALYWYRQSLGQGLEFLIYFQGNSAPDKSGLPSDRFSAERTGGSVSTLTIQRTQQEDSAVYLCASSLGVRYGYTFGSGTRLTVV.

The V and J genes are TRBV5-1 and TRBJ2-5; tentatively, D is TRBD2 (5 bases). The V and J ends lost 4 bases and 8 bases respectively, with 12 bases between them. Germline V gene data show CDR1 as SGHRS and CDR2 as YFSETQ. CDR3 length equals 12 residues. The CDR3 bases are TGCGCCAGCAGCCATTCTCGGGAAACCCAGTACTTC. Its protein product is CASSHSRETQYF.

This chain connects TRBV3-1 (or the pseudogene TRBV3-2) to TRBJ1-1, with D unclear. CDR3 length: 12 residues. Trimming pared 1 base from V and 7 bases from J, leaving 7 bases between. Germline V gives CDR1 LGHDT, CDR2 YNNKEL (reference sequence). The CDR3 DNA follows: TGTGCCAGCAGCCAAGGGTATAGTGAAGCTTTCTTT. It translates to CASSQGYSEAFF.

The gene calls are TRBV10-1 and TRBJ1-1; D unresolved. Trimming removed 2 bases from V and 3 bases from J, with 13 bases in between. Germline values: CDR1 WNHNN, CDR2 SYGVQD (reference sequence). This CDR3 is built from 15 residues. CDR3 DNA: TGCGCCAGCAGTGAGCCTTGGGTGAGGGACACTGAAGCTTTCTTT. It is translated as CASSEPWVRDTEAFF.

The chain carries TRBV11-3 and TRBJ1-2; 7 nucleotides agree with TRBD1. With V trimmed by 5 bases and J by 2 bases, 5 bases remained unmatched. The length of the CDR3 is 14 residues. The germline gives CDR1 SGHNT, CDR2 YENEEA. CDR3 sequence: CASSPQGRNYGYTF. Written as DNA, the CDR3 is TGTGCCAGCAGCCCACAGGGGCGCAACTATGGCTACACCTTC.

J is TRBJ1-5 and V is TRBV6-1; 8 bases line up with TRBD1. V lost 4 bases, J lost 2 bases, and 7 bases stayed unmatched. The CDR3 has 16 residues. Germline V CDR1 and CDR2: MNHNS, SASEGT. This CDR3 reads CASSVSPGGGNQPQHF. The DNA for the CDR3 is TGTGCCAGCAGTGTCTCCCCAGGGGGCGGCAATCAGCCCCAGCATTTT.

This clone has only one observation. The rearrangement links TRBV19 to TRBJ1-2; 9 bases align to TRBD1. Germline V gene sequence: CDR1 LNHDA, CDR2 SQIVND (reference sequence). V shed 4 bases and J 5 bases; nucleotides not matched to a gene: 8. The CDR3 loop spans 15 amino acids. In nucleotides, the CDR3 is TGTGCCAGTAGTAACGGACAGGGGAGAGGGTATGGCTACACCTTC. Amino acid sequence: CASSNGQGRGYGYTF.

The chain couples TRBV4-1 to TRBJ1-1, with D perhaps matching TRBD1 (5 bases). CDR3 length: 12 amino acids. Trimming pared 7 bases from V and 5 bases from J, leaving 11 bases between. Germline loops: CDR1 MGHRA, CDR2 YSYEKL. The CDR3 DNA reads as TGCGCCAGCACCAAGCCAGGGACTGAAGCTTTCTTT. It is translated as CASTKPGTEAFF.

The chain combines TRBV5-8 with TRBJ1-4, with 9 nucleotides matching TRBD1. Germline-derived CDR1 and CDR2 are SGHTS and YDEGEE. This CDR3 comprises 15 residues. Losses at the gene ends were 3 bases for V and 0 bases for J; bases not matched to a gene: 0. CDR3 loop: CASSWTGATNEKLFF. CDR3 in DNA: TGTGCCAGCAGCTGGACAGGGGCAACTAATGAAAAACTGTTTTTT.

This clone was counted only a few times. V and J are TRBV5-1 and TRBJ1-4; D unresolved. The germline V gene encodes CDR1 SGHRS and CDR2 YFSETQ. The CDR3 spans 15 residues. Trimming pared 1 base from V and 2 bases from J, leaving 9 bases between. The CDR3 nucleotides read TGCGCCAGCAGCTTGACGGGTTTCACTAATGAAAAACTGTTTTTT. This sequence encodes CASSLTGFTNEKLFF.

This clone occurred once. The chain uses TRBV6-5 and TRBJ1-6, with 11 bases matching TRBD1. The germline V gene encodes CDR1 MNHEY and CDR2 SVGAGI. V lost 6 bases to trimming and J lost 9 bases; unmatched junction nucleotides: 4. The CDR3 is 14 residues long. This CDR3 reads CASSQDRGPSPLHF. CDR3 coding DNA: TGTGCCAGCAGCCAGGACAGGGGGCCTTCACCCCTCCACTTT.

The V gene is TRBV18, the J gene TRBJ2-3, with D hard to call. Germline lookup yields CDR1 KGHSH and CDR2 LQKENI. The V gene lost 4 bases and the J gene lost 2 bases, with 10 bases spanning the gap. The CDR3 is made up of 14 amino acids. The CDR3 DNA follows: TGTGCCAGCTCACAAACGGGTCTCACAGATACGCAGTATTTT. The encoded protein is CASSQTGLTDTQYF.

The DNA for the CDR3 is TGTGCCAGTACCACAGGGTACACTGAAGCTTTCTTT. Amino acid sequence: CASTTGYTEAFF. This rearrangement joins TRBV19 to TRBJ1-1; a weak D match, TRBD1 (6 bases). Trimming shortened V by 7 bases and J by 3 bases, and 9 bases separated the two germline ends. The CDR3 runs 12 residues. CDR1 and CDR2 from the germline V gene are LNHDA and SQIVND (reference sequence).

This chain connects TRBV27 to TRBJ2-5; TRBD1 is a possible D gene (5 bases). CDR3 length equals 15 residues. Germline V gene lookup returns CDR1 MNHEY and CDR2 SMNVEV (reference sequence). V lost 0 bases and J 2 bases, leaving 10 bases between the germline ends. The CDR3 bases are TGTGCCAGCAGTTTATCGTGGGGCCAGCAAGAGACCCAGTACTTC. Amino acid sequence: CASSLSWGQQETQYF.